Listed below are T cell receptor beta chains from one sample, sequenced in a study of Ad26.COV2.S vaccination and SARS-CoV-2 variants. Sequencing was performed with immunoSEQ multiplex PCR; in TCRdb, only in-frame clones are kept and a portion is missing. The table has almost 400,000 clones, around nine tenths seen once. The sample was peripheral blood, taken in a trial of Ad26.COV2.S vaccine versus placebo. The receptors originated from a person aged 18-65 years who received the Ad26.COV2.S COVID-19 vaccine or a placebo. Each CDR3 is given with its conserved first and last residue. The order of the fields is V gene, J gene, clone size, CDR3 protein. The listing skips clone size in some rows; elsewhere it reads once, few, many or a size class.

>TRBV24-1|TRBJ2-5|few
CATSDRGHGETQYF
>TRBV5-4|TRBJ1-2|NA
CASHSGGTSYGYTF
>TRBV5-1|TRBJ2-3|NA
CASSLVASSDTQYF
>TRBV7-8|TRBJ2-3|NA
CASSAPLAGVVTDTQYF
>TRBV3-1/TRBV3-2|TRBJ1-5|NA
CASSQAPHGAQPQHF
>TRBV9|TRBJ2-1|NA
CASSPRLAGVSHEQFF
>TRBV5-1|TRBJ1-1|NA
CASNQQPGKNTEAFF
>TRBV5-1|TRBJ1-4|NA
CASSSQGSANEKLFF
>TRBV7-9|TRBJ1-5|NA
CASSLEGGAQPQHF
>TRBV11-2|TRBJ2-2|NA
CASTPSQGDTGELFF
>TRBV14|TRBJ2-7|once
CASRAFDVRFGQYF
>TRBV6-5|TRBJ1-5|NA
CASSRTGNQPQHF
>TRBV15|TRBJ2-2|NA
CATRGTLNTGELFF
>TRBV7-8|TRBJ2-1|NA
CASSLGPWGGRGYNEQFF
>TRBV5-6|TRBJ2-7|NA
CASSSFRESSGRPREQYF
>TRBV18|TRBJ1-3|NA
CASSPSGSSGNTIYF
>TRBV7-3|TRBJ2-5|NA
CASSSGVQETQYF